This T cell receptor beta chain was identified in a study of human T cells and chemical hapten exposure (dated by TCRdb to the early 2020s). Context from the whole study: For sensitization, 2% DPC in acetone was applied to a 2 cm by 2 cm area of upper inner arm skin. Weekly therapeutic DPC doses were additionally applied to the scalp of patients throughout the roughly 25-week study period. Patch tests used Finn chambers with 0.01% DPC on the upper back, scored after 6 days by International Contact Dermatitis Research Group standards. Most of the patients in the cohort were female, and the cohort covered alopecia areata with under or over 50% scalp involvement, alopecia totalis and alopecia universalis. Libraries were pooled for sequencing, and per-sample TCR yields varied mainly because of small differences in library volumes within the pool. In alopecia patients, the study followed how the peripheral blood TCR repertoire changed in vivo over primary and secondary sensitization to diphenylcyclopropenone (DPC), a hapten. Patient blood was sampled pre-sensitization (week 0) and at 2, 6 and about 24 weeks after DPC sensitization. Blood for TCR sequencing was provided by twenty-nine alopecia patients at one to four time points (pre-sensitization, 2, 6 and 24 weeks).

The library was obtained by RACE. TCRdb shows the sequencer as NextSeq 500. Library preparation attached unique molecular identifiers to individual cDNA molecules for quantitative, reproducible TCR counting. From each blood RNA sample, both TCR alpha and TCR beta chains were sequenced. In the paper's pipeline: The median number of TCRs per sample was some 100,000, ranging from roughly 20,000 to 690,600. V, J and CDR3 annotation of the TCR reads was carried out using the Decombinator software suite. For the PS versus PT1 abundance plots, all samples were subsampled to the same number of TCRs (28,000). Expanded TCRs were defined as absent before sensitization and observed at least eight times at the 2-week time point. Using fastp at Q25 and MiXCR, TCRdb reprocessed the public reads and kept productive beta chains. Here each entry gathers all rows of one CDR3 protein and keeps the most common genes and DNA. These V and J calls originate from TCRdb's pipeline instead of the authors' own analysis. The sample table records 350,000 to 400,000 distinct CDR3 sequences; 4% to 6% of these occur just once. The top ten clones comprise 2.6% of the sample.

Broader findings and caveats from the paper: After repeated subsampling, changes were observed in the strength of the expansion versus patch-test correlation and in the threshold at which the correlation became significant. Alopecia, a presumed autoimmune disease, was present in all patients, so the immune response of the patients might differ from that of healthy individuals. Significantly more large CDR3 similarity clusters were formed by expanded TCRs than by pre-sensitization or healthy control sets, consistent with antigen-driven responses. No change with DPC sensitization was found in the number of TCRs above 1 in 1000 frequency, and no evidence of global repertoire structure alterations was found. Patch test score correlated positively with the number of PT1 expanded TCRs, reaching significance at thresholds 8, 16 and 32 but not at 4.

The sample's time point label is to be understood as: pre-sensitization, week 0. What this sample's treatment or condition label stands for: therapeutic diphenylcyclopropenone sensitization with weekly scalp DPC. At every patch-test visit, the blood draw took place before the patch test was put on. Eligible patients were aged 18 to 70, diagnosed with alopecia, deemed suitable for DPC therapy, and excluded if pregnant. Unfractionated whole blood was collected in Tempus Blood RNA tubes, and total RNA was extracted from that blood. A few counts support this clonotype. What antigen it recognizes has not been identified. The record has no base qualities; no much larger clone is one base away. The CDR3 has 17 amino acids, counting the end cysteine and phenylalanine. This entry keeps only the CDR3 DNA: 51 bases, framed from base 1. CDR1 and CDR2 (DFQATT, SNEGSKA) derive from the germline V gene (reference sequence). At the junction V is shortened by 3 bases and J by 7 bases, with 25 bases in between.

This receptor chain uses TRBV20-1 and TRBJ2-1; the D gene is possibly TRBD1 or TRBD2, each agreeing over 5 bases. Material: whole blood, obtained in connection with sensitization to the hapten diphenylcyclopropenone (DPC). The source of this sequence is a woman aged 50 to 60 with alopecia areata. Some clones in this sample may be carry-over from other donors' samples. At the DNA level, the sequence is TGCAGTGCTAGTACGGGACGAACGGGCTGGAGCAGGAATGAGCAGTTCTTC. The resulting protein is CSASTGRTGWSRNEQFF.